This T cell receptor beta chain was documented in a study of identical twins. Study-level findings and limits: Twin sharing of out-of-frame TCR alpha was underestimated by models in monozygotic pairs. Insertion counts were lower in abundant cord blood beta clonotypes, a trend that memory repertoires did not show. Less excess twin sharing appeared in beta out-of-frame sequences.

A note on this clonotype: Its antigen is currently unknown.

Template switching supplied a universal primer site; unique molecular identifiers were carried on the cDNA. TCRdb reprocessed the 5' RACE reads with MiXCR, giving one entry per CDR3 protein. This table has fewer than 650,000 distinct CDR3 sequences, less than 9% appearing once. There are 20 residues in the CDR3. Germline V gene sequence: CDR1 SGHRS, CDR2 YFSETQ. The J segment lost 3 bases and the V segment lost 0 bases, leaving 19 bases of the junction unmatched. The same sample was also used in a study of yellow fever vaccine responses in identical twins.

The sample was PBMCs. This clonotype was sampled from a woman aged 18-29 years in good health. The gene calls are TRBV5-1 and TRBJ2-3, with 7 bases aligning to TRBD2. The CDR3 bases are TGCGCCAGCAGCTTGGCCTCGAAGGTTTACGGGGGGAGAGGGACAGATACGCAGTATTTT. It yields the protein CASSLASKVYGGRGTDTQYF.